Following are 25 T cell receptor beta chains from one sample sequenced in a study of blood T cell repertoires in COVID-19. TCRdb keeps only in-frame clones here, not all; method: immunoSEQ multiplex PCR. The table includes 210,000 or so clones, around four fifths detected once. Sequencing was performed on peripheral blood. Source of these receptors: a man aged 50-59 years with active or convalescent COVID-19.

The gene calls are TRBV11-1 and TRBJ2-1; D is unclear. This CDR3 comprises 12 residues. Trimming shortened V by 1 base and J by 11 bases, and 9 bases separated the two germline ends. Germline V gene data show CDR1 as SGHAT and CDR2 as FQDESV (reference sequence). The CDR3 here is CASSLGHTKQFF. The DNA for the CDR3 is TGTGCCAGCAGCTTAGGACATACAAAGCAGTTCTTC. Supplemented by reference TRBV11-1 and TRBJ2-1, the full variable domain reads EAEVAQSPRYKITEKSQAVAFWCDPISGHATLYWYRQILGQGPELLVQFQDESVVDDSQLPKDRFSAERLKGVDSTLKIQPAELGDSAMYLCASSLGHTKQFFGPGTRLTVL.

The gene calls are TRBV6-1 and TRBJ1-2; 7 nucleotides align to TRBD1. This CDR3 region has 18 residues. V lost 2 bases to trimming and J lost 3 bases; unmatched junction nucleotides: 15. Germline V CDR1 and CDR2: MNHNS, SASEGT. The CDR3: CASSERAGGTGQYYGYTF. The CDR3 DNA reads TGTGCCAGCAGTGAACGGGCAGGGGGGACGGGCCAATACTATGGCTACACCTTC.

The V call is TRBV20-1, the J call TRBJ2-1, with D perhaps TRBD2 (6 bases). CDR3 length equals 17 residues. Germline V gene lookup returns CDR1 DFQATT and CDR2 SNEGSKA (reference sequence). The V and J ends lost 3 bases and 3 bases respectively, with 21 bases between them. CDR3 sequence: CSASLSGSRNRYNEQFF. Here the CDR3 DNA reads TGCAGTGCTAGTTTAAGCGGGTCTAGAAACCGCTACAATGAGCAGTTCTTC.

The chain couples TRBV29-1 to TRBJ2-5, with a tentative D call TRBD2 (6 bases). The CDR3 consists of 12 residues. V was shortened by 3 bases and J by 4 bases, with 9 bases between the two germline ends. Germline V gene data show CDR1 as SQVTM and CDR2 as ANQGSEA. The CDR3 loop reads CSVEKAGETQYF. CDR3 DNA sequence: TGCAGCGTTGAGAAAGCGGGAGAGACCCAGTACTTC.

The V and J genes are TRBV7-2 and TRBJ1-2, with D perhaps TRBD1 (5 bases). The CDR3 runs 14 residues. V was pared by 1 base and J by 2 bases, with 8 bases between. Germline V gives CDR1 SGHTA, CDR2 FQGNSA. Here the CDR3 DNA reads TGTGCCAGCAGCTTAGAAGCAGGGAACTATGGCTACACCTTC. It specifies CASSLEAGNYGYTF.

CDR3 nucleotide sequence: TGTGCCAGCAGTTGGTACAGGGGGCTGGGGAGGAATGAGCAGTTCTTC. It translates to CASSWYRGLGRNEQFF. The chain links TRBV28 to TRBJ2-1, with 9 bases aligning to TRBD1. The CDR3 has 16 residues. V trimming: 4 bases; J trimming: 7 bases; junction bases outside the gene matches: 11. CDR1 MDHEN and CDR2 SYDVKM come from the germline V gene. The whole variable domain, remainder taken from reference TRBV28 and TRBJ2-1, is DVKVTQSSRYLVKRTGEKVFLECVQDMDHENMFWYRQDPGLGLRLIYFSYDVKMKEKGDIPEGYSVSREKKERFSLILESASTNQTSMYLCASSWYRGLGRNEQFFGPGTRLTVL.

The chain carries TRBV6-5 and TRBJ1-2; unclear D gene. Trimming stripped 0 bases from V and 1 base from J, with 9 bases between. The CDR3 is made up of 15 amino acids. Germline V CDR1 and CDR2: MNHEY, SVGAGI. CDR3 nucleotides: TGTGCCAGCAGTTACTCGATGGCCAGTAACTATGGCTACACCTTC. This translates into CASSYSMASNYGYTF.

V gene TRBV10-1 combines with J gene TRBJ1-4; 8 positions match TRBD1. Germline V gives CDR1 WNHNN, CDR2 SYGVQD (reference sequence). The CDR3 is 14 amino acids. The J segment lost 5 bases and the V segment lost 6 bases, leaving 5 bases of the junction unmatched. The CDR3 DNA reads TGCGCCAGCAGCAAGGACAGGGTGAATGAAAAACTGTTTTTT. Residues: CASSKDRVNEKLFF.

CDR3 coding DNA: TGTGCCAGCAGCTTGGGCTTGACAGGGGGCGGGATGCAAGAGACCCAGTACTTC. As protein: CASSLGLTGGGMQETQYF. This chain connects TRBV5-5 to TRBJ2-5; 10 positions match TRBD1. This CDR3 is 18 amino acids long. Trimming removed 0 bases from V and 2 bases from J; junction bases left unmatched: 10. Germline assignment: CDR1 SGHKS and CDR2 YYEKEE (reference sequence).

This rearrangement joins TRBV6-2 or TRBV6-3 to TRBJ2-1; D might be TRBD2 (6 bases). Germline V gives CDR1 MNHEY, CDR2 SVGEGT. Trimming removed 0 bases at V and 1 base at J, with 10 bases between. The CDR3 is made up of 16 amino acids. As DNA, the CDR3 is TGTGCCAGCAGTTACTCTCCCGGGGGATCCTACAATGAGCAGTTCTTC. Translating gives CASSYSPGGSYNEQFF.

The chain employs TRBV7-9 and TRBJ2-7, with 10 bases matching TRBD2. J lost 2 bases, V lost 5 bases, and 3 bases had no gene match. The CDR3 covers 14 residues. In germline, CDR1 is SEHNR, CDR2 FQNEAQ (reference sequence). CDR3 protein: CASSGLAVTYEQYF. The DNA for the CDR3 is TGTGCCAGCAGCGGACTAGCGGTGACCTACGAGCAGTACTTC.

The V call is TRBV29-1, the J call TRBJ2-1, with TRBD1 matching over 9 bases. This CDR3 is 14 amino acids long. Trimming at V came to 7 bases and at J to 4 bases, leaving 8 bases not matched to a gene. Germline V lookup: CDR1 SQVTM, CDR2 ANQGSEA. CDR3 DNA sequence: TGCAGCGCGATAAACAGGGGGCGGTACAATGAGCAGTTCTTC. Its translation: CSAINRGRYNEQFF.

V usage is TRBV4-1 and J usage is TRBJ2-7; D is possibly TRBD1 (5 bases). Per the germline V gene, CDR1 is MGHRA and CDR2 is YSYEKL. The ends were cut back, 1 base at V and 6 bases at J, with 22 bases in the middle. The CDR3 extends over 17 amino acids. The CDR3 reads CASSQGVTVSSPLEQYF. CDR3 in DNA: TGCGCCAGCAGCCAAGGGGTGACAGTATCGTCACCCCTCGAGCAGTACTTC.

This chain links TRBV5-4 with TRBJ2-1, with 7 bases identical to TRBD2. Trimming removed 4 bases from V and 9 bases from J; junction bases left unmatched: 13. This CDR3 has 15 residues. Per the germline V gene, CDR1 is SGHNT and CDR2 is YYREEE (reference sequence). This CDR3 reads CASSGGLKGTGEQFF. The CDR3 DNA follows: TGTGCCAGCAGCGGGGGACTAAAAGGGACTGGTGAGCAGTTCTTC.

This clone was detected once. V usage is TRBV2 and J usage is TRBJ2-4, with 10 nucleotides matching TRBD1. With V trimmed by 6 bases and J by 5 bases, 4 bases remained unmatched. The CDR3 has 14 residues. The germline V gene has CDR1 SNHLY and CDR2 FYNNEI. The CDR3 sequence is CASRRGTGENIQYF. The CDR3 DNA reads TGTGCCAGCAGGAGGGGGACAGGGGAAAACATTCAGTACTTC.

The genes are TRBV6-5 and TRBJ2-3; D remains unclear. V dropped 4 bases and J dropped 7 bases, with 12 bases sitting between them. This CDR3 spans 13 amino acids. Per the germline V gene, CDR1 is MNHEY and CDR2 is SVGAGI. CDR3 sequence reads: CASSFNYLHTQYF. The CDR3 coding sequence is TGTGCCAGCAGTTTTAACTACCTTCATACGCAGTATTTT.

V gene TRBV13 combines with J gene TRBJ2-1; 14 bases are shared with TRBD2. CDR1 is PRHDT and CDR2 is FYEKMQ in the germline V gene (reference sequence). The CDR3 loop spans 17 amino acids. The V and J ends lost 2 bases and 7 bases, in that order; junction bases with no gene match: 7. In DNA, the CDR3 is TGTGCCAGCAGCTTATGGGGACTAGCGGGAGTACGGAATGAGCAGTTCTTC. Translated, it gives CASSLWGLAGVRNEQFF. Combining the CDR3 with reference TRBV13 and TRBJ2-1 gives the whole variable domain AAGVIQSPRHLIKEKRETATLKCYPIPRHDTVYWYQQGPGQDPQFLISFYEKMQSDKGSIPDRFSAQQFSDYHSELNMSSLELGDSALYFCASSLWGLAGVRNEQFFGPGTRLTVL.

The gene calls are TRBV18 and TRBJ1-6; 8 bases match TRBD1. Germline values: CDR1 KGHSH, CDR2 LQKENI. The CDR3 is made up of 14 amino acids. The trim removed 6 bases at V and 6 bases at J, leaving 4 bases unmatched. The CDR3 loop is CASSRDRINSPLHF. CDR3 sequence (DNA): TGTGCCAGCTCCCGGGACAGGATTAATTCACCCCTCCACTTT.

The chain combines TRBV6-6 with TRBJ2-7, with D perhaps matching TRBD2 (6 bases). CDR1 is MNHNY and CDR2 is SVGAGI in the germline V gene (reference sequence). The length of the CDR3 is 12 residues. Trimming pared 4 bases from V and 6 bases from J, leaving 10 bases between. The CDR3 sequence: CASSFPSAEQYF. CDR3 nucleotide sequence: TGTGCCAGCAGTTTTCCTAGCGCCGAGCAGTACTTC.

This chain connects TRBV5-1 to TRBJ2-7; the D is unclear. V shed 7 bases and J shed 3 bases, with 17 bases lying between them. Germline CDR1 is SGHRS and CDR2 is YFSETQ. This CDR3 comprises 14 residues. CDR3 residues: CASSDWHGDYEQYF. The CDR3 DNA follows: TGCGCCAGCTCCGACTGGCACGGAGACTACGAGCAGTACTTC.

The rearrangement uses TRBV5-8 and TRBJ2-3; D possibly corresponds to TRBD1 (6 bases). CDR3 length equals 16 residues. The V gene's germline CDR1 is SGHTS and CDR2 YDEGEE. Trimming stripped 4 bases from V and 0 bases from J, with 15 bases between. Here the CDR3 reads CASSPWGRTSTDTQYF. DNA for the CDR3: TGTGCCAGCAGCCCTTGGGGGCGGACTAGCACAGATACGCAGTATTTT.

The V gene is TRBV2, the J gene TRBJ2-1; 9 nucleotides agree with TRBD2. The CDR3 sequence is 16 residues long. Germline CDR1 SNHLY, CDR2 FYNNEI. J lost 0 bases, V lost 3 bases, and 3 bases had no gene match. In DNA, the CDR3 is TGTGCCAGCAGTGAGGTTAGCGGGAGCTCCTACAATGAGCAGTTCTTC. Translation: CASSEVSGSSYNEQFF.

The chain links TRBV28 to TRBJ2-7, with 11 bases that match TRBD1. The trim removed 4 bases at V and 5 bases at J, leaving 4 bases unmatched. Germline V CDR1 and CDR2: MDHEN, SYDVKM. The CDR3 totals 14 residues. CDR3 nucleotide sequence: TGTGCCAGCAGTTCCTCGGACAGGGGGCACGAGCAGTACTTC. This translates into CASSSSDRGHEQYF.

The chain has TRBV28 and TRBJ2-7; no definite D call. The CDR3 loop spans 12 amino acids. Deletions cut 5 bases from V and 5 bases from J, with 10 bases between. Per germline, CDR1 MDHEN and CDR2 SYDVKM. The DNA of the CDR3 is TGTGCCAGCAGTATAGCATCGAACGAGCAGTACTTC. This translates into CASSIASNEQYF.

This clone was picked up one time. The CDR3 coding sequence is TGTGCCAGCAATCTCTTTGGGGGAGGGACCACAGATACGCAGTATTTT. Protein product: CASNLFGGGTTDTQYF. The chain has TRBV28 and TRBJ2-3; 7 nucleotides align to TRBD2. V trimming: 7 bases; J trimming: 2 bases; junction bases outside the gene matches: 12. CDR3 size: 16 residues. Germline assignment: CDR1 MDHEN and CDR2 SYDVKM.